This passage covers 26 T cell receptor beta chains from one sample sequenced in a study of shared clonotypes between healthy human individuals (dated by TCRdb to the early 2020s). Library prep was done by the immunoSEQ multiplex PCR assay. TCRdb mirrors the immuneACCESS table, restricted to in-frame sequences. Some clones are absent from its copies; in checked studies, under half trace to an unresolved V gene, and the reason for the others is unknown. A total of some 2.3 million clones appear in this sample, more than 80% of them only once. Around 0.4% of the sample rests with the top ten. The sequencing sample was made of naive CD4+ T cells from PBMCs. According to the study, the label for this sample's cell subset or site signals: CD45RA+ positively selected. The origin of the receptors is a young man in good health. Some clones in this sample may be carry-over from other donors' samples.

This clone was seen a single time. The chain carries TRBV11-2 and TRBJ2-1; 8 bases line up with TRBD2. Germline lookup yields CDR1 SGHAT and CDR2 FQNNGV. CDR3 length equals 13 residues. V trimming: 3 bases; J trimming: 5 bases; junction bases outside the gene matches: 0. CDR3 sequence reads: CASSFSGNNEQFF. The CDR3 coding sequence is TGTGCCAGCAGCTTTAGCGGGAACAATGAGCAGTTCTTC.

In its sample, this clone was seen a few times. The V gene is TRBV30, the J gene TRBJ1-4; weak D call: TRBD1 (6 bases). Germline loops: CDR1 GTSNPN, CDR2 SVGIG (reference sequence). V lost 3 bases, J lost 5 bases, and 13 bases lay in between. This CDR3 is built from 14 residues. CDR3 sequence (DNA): TGTGCCTGGAGCATCGGACAGCTGAATGAAAAACTGTTTTTT. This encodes CAWSIGQLNEKLFF.

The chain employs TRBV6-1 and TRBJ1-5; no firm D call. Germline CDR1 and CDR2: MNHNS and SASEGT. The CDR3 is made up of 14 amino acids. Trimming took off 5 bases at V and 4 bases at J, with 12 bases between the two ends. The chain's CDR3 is CASSRGSPNQPQHF. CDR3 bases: TGTGCCAGCAGTAGAGGGTCACCGAATCAGCCCCAGCATTTT.

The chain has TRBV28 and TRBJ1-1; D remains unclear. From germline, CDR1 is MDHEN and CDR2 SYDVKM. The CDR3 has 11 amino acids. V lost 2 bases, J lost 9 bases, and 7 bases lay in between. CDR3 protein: CASSLGNKAFF. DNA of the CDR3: TGTGCCAGCAGTTTAGGGAATAAAGCTTTCTTT.

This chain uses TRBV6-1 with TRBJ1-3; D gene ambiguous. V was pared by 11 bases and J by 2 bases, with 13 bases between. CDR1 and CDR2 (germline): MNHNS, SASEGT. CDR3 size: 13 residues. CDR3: CAGGDRPGNTIYF. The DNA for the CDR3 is TGTGCCGGCGGAGATCGGCCTGGAAACACCATATATTTT.

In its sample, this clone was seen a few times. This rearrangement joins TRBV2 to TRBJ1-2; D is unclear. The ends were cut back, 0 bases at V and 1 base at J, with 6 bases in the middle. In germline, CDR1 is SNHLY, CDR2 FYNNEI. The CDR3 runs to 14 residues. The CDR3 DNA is TGTGCCAGCAGTGAAGCAGCGGGTAACTATGGCTACACCTTC. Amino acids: CASSEAAGNYGYTF.

The CDR3: CASRARDAHGYTF. The CDR3 DNA reads as TGTGCCAGCAGGGCCCGGGACGCCCATGGCTACACCTTC. The chain combines TRBV2 with TRBJ1-2; D may be TRBD1 (5 bases). Germline V CDR1 and CDR2: SNHLY, FYNNEI. Trimming took 6 bases from V and 6 from J, leaving 14 bases between them. The CDR3 consists of 13 residues.

The CDR3 here is CASSLGDSSYEQYF. The CDR3, as DNA: TGTGCCAGCAGCTTGGGTGACAGCTCCTACGAGCAGTACTTC. The V gene is TRBV5-4, the J gene TRBJ2-7, with D possibly being TRBD1 (5 bases). Germline CDR1 is SGHNT and CDR2 is YYREEE (reference sequence). V lost 0 bases and J 0 bases, leaving 7 bases between the germline ends. This CDR3 region has 14 residues.

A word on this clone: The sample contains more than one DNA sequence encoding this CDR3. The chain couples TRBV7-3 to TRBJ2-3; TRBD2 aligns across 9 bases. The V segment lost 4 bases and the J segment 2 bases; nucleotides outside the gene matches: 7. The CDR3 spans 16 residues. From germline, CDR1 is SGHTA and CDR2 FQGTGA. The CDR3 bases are TGTGCCAGCAGCTCGGGGCTAGCGGGATACACAGATACGCAGTATTTT. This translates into CASSSGLAGYTDTQYF.

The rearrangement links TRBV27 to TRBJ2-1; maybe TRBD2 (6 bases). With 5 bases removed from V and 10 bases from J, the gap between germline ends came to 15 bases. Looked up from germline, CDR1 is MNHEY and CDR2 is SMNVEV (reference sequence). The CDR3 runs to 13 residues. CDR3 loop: CASSITASAEQFF. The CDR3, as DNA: TGTGCCAGCAGTATTACAGCTAGCGCAGAGCAGTTCTTC.

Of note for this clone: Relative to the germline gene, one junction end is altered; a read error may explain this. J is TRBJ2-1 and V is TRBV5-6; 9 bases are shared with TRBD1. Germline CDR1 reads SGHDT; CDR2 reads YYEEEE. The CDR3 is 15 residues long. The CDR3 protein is CASSFRDRDYSEQFF. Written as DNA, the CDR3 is TGTGCCAGCAGCTTTCGGGACAGGGATTACAGTGAGCAGTTCTTC.

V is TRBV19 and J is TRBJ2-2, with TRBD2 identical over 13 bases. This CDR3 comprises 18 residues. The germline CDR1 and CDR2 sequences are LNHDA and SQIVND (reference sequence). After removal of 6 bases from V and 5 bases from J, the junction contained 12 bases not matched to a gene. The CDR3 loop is CASRAPGLAGLRTGELFF. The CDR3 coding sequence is TGTGCCAGTAGGGCTCCGGGACTAGCGGGACTACGGACCGGGGAGCTGTTTTTT. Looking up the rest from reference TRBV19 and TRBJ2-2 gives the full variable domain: DGGITQSPKYLFRKEGQNVTLSCEQNLNHDAMYWYRQDPGQGLRLIYYSQIVNDFQKGDIAEGYSVSREKKESFPLTVTSAQKNPTAFYLCASRAPGLAGLRTGELFFGEGSRLTVL.

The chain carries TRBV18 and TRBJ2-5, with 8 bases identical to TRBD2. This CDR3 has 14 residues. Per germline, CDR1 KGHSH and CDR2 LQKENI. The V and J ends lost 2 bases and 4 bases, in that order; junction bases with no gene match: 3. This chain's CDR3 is CASSPDGTRETQYF. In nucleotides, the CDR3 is TGTGCCAGCTCACCAGACGGGACTAGAGAGACCCAGTACTTC. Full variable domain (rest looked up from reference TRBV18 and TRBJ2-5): NAGVMQNPRHLVRRRGQEARLRCSPMKGHSHVYWYRQLPEEGLKFMVYLQKENIIDESGMPKERFSAEFPKEGPSILRIQQVVRGDSAAYFCASSPDGTRETQYFGPGTRLLVL.

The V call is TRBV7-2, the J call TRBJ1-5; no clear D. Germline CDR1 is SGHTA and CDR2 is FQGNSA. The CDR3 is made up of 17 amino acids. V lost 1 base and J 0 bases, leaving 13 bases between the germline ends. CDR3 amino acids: CASSLGRTVYSNQPQHF. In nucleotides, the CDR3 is TGTGCCAGCAGCTTAGGTCGGACGGTGTATAGCAATCAGCCCCAGCATTTT.

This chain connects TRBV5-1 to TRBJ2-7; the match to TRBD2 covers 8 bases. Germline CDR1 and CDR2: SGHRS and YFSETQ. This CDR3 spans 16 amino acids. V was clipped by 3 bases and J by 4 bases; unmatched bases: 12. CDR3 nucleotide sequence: TGCGCCAGCAGCTCATTAAGCGGGAGCGCTCATTACGAGCAGTACTTC. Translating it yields CASSSLSGSAHYEQYF.

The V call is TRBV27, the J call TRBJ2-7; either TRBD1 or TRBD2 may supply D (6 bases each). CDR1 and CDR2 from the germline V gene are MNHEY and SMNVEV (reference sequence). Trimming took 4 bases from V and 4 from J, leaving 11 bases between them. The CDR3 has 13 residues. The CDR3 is CASSWGAKYEQYF. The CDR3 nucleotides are TGTGCCAGCAGTTGGGGGGCTAAGTACGAGCAGTACTTC.

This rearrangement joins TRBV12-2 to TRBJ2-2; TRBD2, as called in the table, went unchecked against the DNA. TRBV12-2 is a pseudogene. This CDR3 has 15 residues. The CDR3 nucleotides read TGTGCAAGTCGCTTCTCCGTGTCGGGGACCGGGGAGCTGTTTTTT. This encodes CASRFSVSGTGELFF.

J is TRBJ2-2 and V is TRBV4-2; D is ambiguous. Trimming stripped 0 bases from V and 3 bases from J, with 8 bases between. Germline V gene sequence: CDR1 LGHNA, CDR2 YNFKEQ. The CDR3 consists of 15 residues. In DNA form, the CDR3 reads TGTGCCAGCAGCCAAGATCTCCCGGACACCGGGGAGCTGTTTTTT. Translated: CASSQDLPDTGELFF.

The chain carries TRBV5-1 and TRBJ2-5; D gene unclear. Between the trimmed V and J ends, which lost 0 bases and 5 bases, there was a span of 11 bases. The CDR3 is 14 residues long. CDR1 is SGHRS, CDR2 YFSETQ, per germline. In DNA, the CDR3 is TGCGCCAGCAGCTTGGCCGGGCTCGCGGAGACCCAGTACTTC. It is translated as CASSLAGLAETQYF.

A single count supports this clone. The CDR3 region has the DNA TGTGCCAGCAGCTTACGCGCCCTAGCGGGAGGCGGGGAGCAGTTCTTC. It translates to CASSLRALAGGGEQFF. The chain combines TRBV7-8 with TRBJ2-1; TRBD2 matches 11 bases. The V segment lost 2 bases and the J segment 10 bases; nucleotides outside the gene matches: 10. Germline CDR1 is SGHVS and CDR2 is FQNEAQ. This CDR3 region has 16 residues.

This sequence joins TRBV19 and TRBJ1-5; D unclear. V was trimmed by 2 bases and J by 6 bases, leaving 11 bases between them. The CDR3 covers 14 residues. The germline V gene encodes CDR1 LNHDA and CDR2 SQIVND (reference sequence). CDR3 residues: CASSIIAVGQPQHF. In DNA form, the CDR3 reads TGTGCCAGTAGTATAATCGCCGTCGGTCAGCCCCAGCATTTT.

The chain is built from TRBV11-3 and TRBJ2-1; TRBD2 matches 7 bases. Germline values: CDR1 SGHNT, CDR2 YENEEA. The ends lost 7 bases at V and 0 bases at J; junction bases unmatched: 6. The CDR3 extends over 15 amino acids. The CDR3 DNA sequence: TGTGCCAGCAACGTAGCGGGTTCCTCCTACAATGAGCAGTTCTTC. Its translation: CASNVAGSSYNEQFF.

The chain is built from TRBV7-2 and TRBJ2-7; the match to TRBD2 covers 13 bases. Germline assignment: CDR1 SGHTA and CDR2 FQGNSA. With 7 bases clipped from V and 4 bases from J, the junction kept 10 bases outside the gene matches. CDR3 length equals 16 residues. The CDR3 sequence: CASTRTSGSRGYEQYF. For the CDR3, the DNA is TGTGCCAGCACTCGGACTAGCGGGAGTAGGGGTTACGAGCAGTACTTC. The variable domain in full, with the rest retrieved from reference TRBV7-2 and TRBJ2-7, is GAGVSQSPSNKVTEKGKDVELRCDPISGHTALYWYRQSLGQGLEFLIYFQGNSAPDKSGLPSDRFSAERTGGSVSTLTIQRTQQEDSAVYLCASTRTSGSRGYEQYFGPGTRLTVT.

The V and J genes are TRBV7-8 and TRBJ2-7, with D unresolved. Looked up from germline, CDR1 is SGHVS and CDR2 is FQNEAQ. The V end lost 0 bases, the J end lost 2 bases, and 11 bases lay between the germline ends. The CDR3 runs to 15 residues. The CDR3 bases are TGTGCCAGCAGCTTAGCACGGGTCCCCCCCTACGAGCAGTACTTC. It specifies CASSLARVPPYEQYF.

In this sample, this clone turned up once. For the CDR3, the DNA is TGTGCCAGCAGGGGTTCGGGACAGATTGACACTGAAGCTTTCTTT. Its protein is CASRGSGQIDTEAFF. V gene TRBV28 combines with J gene TRBJ1-1, with 7 bases that match TRBD1. Trimming removed 6 bases from V and 3 bases from J; junction bases left unmatched: 10. This CDR3 region has 15 residues. In germline, CDR1 is MDHEN, CDR2 SYDVKM.

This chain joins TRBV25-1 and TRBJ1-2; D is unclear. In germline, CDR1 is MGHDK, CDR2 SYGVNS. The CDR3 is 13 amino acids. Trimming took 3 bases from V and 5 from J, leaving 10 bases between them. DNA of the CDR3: TGTGCCAGCAGTGAGTCGCGGGCTTATGGCTACACCTTC. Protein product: CASSESRAYGYTF.